This T cell receptor (beta chain) was captured by sequencing in a study of early T cells in non-severe SARS-CoV-2 infection. On the study more broadly: It was bulk RNA from unsorted whole blood that was sequenced, and the chains were unpaired.

Unique molecular identifiers (one per individual cDNA molecule) were attached. Each CDR3 protein is one row after TCRdb ran MiXCR on the 5' RACE reads. The sample comprises about 46,000 distinct CDR3 sequences, about 9.3% of which are singletons, and 15% rests with the top ten. This clonotype was observed many times. Antigen specificity is unknown. Germline V gene sequence: CDR1 SNHLY, CDR2 FYNNEI. V was cut by 7 bases and J by 3 bases, with 10 bases left in between. This CDR3 comprises 13 residues. Study results and limitations: VDJdb-based annotation leaned toward anti-spike CD8 responses and missed private and CD4 specificities.

The sequenced sample was whole blood. This TCR came from an adult who was a healthcare worker with PCR-confirmed SARS-CoV-2 infection or an uninfected control (not recorded which). The chain links TRBV2 to TRBJ1-5; D gene ambiguous. The DNA of the CDR3 is TGTGCCAGCAACGGGGAAACCAATCAGCCCCAGCATTTT. This translates into CASNGETNQPQHF.